This is a list of T cell receptor beta chains from one sample in a study of CD8+CD57+ T cells in acquired aplastic anemia. MiXCR, applied by TCRdb to the reads, yields one record per CDR3 protein. In the table there are 200,000 to 250,000 distinct CDR3 sequences, around 49% of which are singletons. Source material: sorted CD4+, CD8+, or CD8+CD57+ T cells (not recorded which) from PBMCs. These receptor sequences come from a human donor with aplastic anemia. CDR3s include the opening cysteine and the closing phenylalanine or tryptophan. Where a row states a size, it is once, few, many or the class of an expanded clone; other rows omit it.

clone_size | v_call | cdr3_aa
. | TRBV7-2 | CASSLRRATYEQYF
once | TRBV9 | CASSPGPRTDQPQHF
many | TRBV14 | CASSSSRGPDGYTF
many | TRBV2 | CASSEQAYEQYF
many | TRBV2 | CASSMGVGNQPQHF
. | TRBV19 | CASNDHGPLHF
few | TRBV5-1 | CASSLPGTGYEQYF
many | TRBV6-5 | CASSTQPSTDTQYF
many | TRBV14 | CASSQDYVPGRELFF
. | TRBV5-5 | CASSFRGAGETQYF
. | TRBV5-5 | CASRSGTHGYGYTF
. | TRBV5-6 | CASSLGQDKGYTF
once | TRBV5-1 | CASGNGYTF
many | TRBV12-3/TRBV12-4 | CASSLGYSAFF
many | TRBV5-8 | CASSSQRLNTGELFF
many | TRBV12-5 | CASGLVGEAYEQYF
many | TRBV9 | CASSQQGGSGEQFF
. | TRBV6-5 | CASKPRGGEDTVYF
many | TRBV5-6 | CASSHSEEMNTGELFF
. | TRBV12-3/TRBV12-4 | CASSQETGVLSTEAFF
. | TRBV12-5 | CASGPYSYEQYF
many | TRBV20-1 | CSARFAGSTDTQYF
many | TRBV5-1 | CASSLARSGVLYGYTF
many | TRBV2 | CASKGRQAQETQYF
. | TRBV29-1 | CSVELGASRMNTEAFF
many | TRBV15 | CATSILPAGGETQYF
few | TRBV24-1 | CATRRGEASTDTQYF
. | TRBV2 | CASIFQGGTGDYEQYF
. | TRBV9 | CASSVAGTGSSYNSPLHF
. | TRBV5-1 | CASSSRTGGYEQYF
many | TRBV6-5 | CASIGGARRETQYF
. | TRBV7-2 | CASSPRGGSNTEAFF
many | TRBV2 | CASSERSHSSYF
. | TRBV2 | CASSAVTSGSYEQYF
many | TRBV5-1 | CASVRDSNTEAFF
. | TRBV20-1 | CSAETGVLGYTF
many | TRBV5-4 | CASSSGLAGGRETQYF
. | TRBV19 | CASSIRDRTVGYGYTF
. | TRBV7-7 | CASSYGGGAETQYF
few | TRBV12-3/TRBV12-4 | CVSILQLGLNTEAFF
. | TRBV7-9 | CASSSYTGAPYGYTF
many | TRBV5-5 | CASSFLDRGPGNTIYF
medium-sized | TRBV2 | CASARSADTQYF
. | TRBV19 | CASSISGTDNYGYTF
. | TRBV7-2 | CASSLATGGGRIDTQYF
many | TRBV9 | CASRSGGADTGELFF
many | TRBV5-4 | CASSLLANYGYTF
. | TRBV5-1 | CASSLDSTGAGNQPQHF